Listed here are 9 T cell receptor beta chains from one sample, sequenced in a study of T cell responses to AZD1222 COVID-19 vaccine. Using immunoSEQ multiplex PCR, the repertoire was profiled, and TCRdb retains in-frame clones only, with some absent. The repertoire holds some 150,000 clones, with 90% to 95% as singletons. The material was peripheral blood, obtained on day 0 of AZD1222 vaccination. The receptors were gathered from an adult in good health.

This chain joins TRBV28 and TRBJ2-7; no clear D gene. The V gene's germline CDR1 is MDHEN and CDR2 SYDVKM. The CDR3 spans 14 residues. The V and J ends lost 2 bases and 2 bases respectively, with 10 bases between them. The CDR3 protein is CASSLTRPTYEQYF. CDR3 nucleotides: TGTGCCAGCAGTTTAACGCGGCCCACCTACGAGCAGTACTTC.

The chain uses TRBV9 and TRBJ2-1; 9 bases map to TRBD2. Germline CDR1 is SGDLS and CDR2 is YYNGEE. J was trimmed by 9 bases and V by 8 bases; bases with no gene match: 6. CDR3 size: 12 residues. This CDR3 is CARRGRAGEQFF. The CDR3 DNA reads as TGTGCCAGACGCGGGAGGGCCGGTGAGCAGTTCTTC.

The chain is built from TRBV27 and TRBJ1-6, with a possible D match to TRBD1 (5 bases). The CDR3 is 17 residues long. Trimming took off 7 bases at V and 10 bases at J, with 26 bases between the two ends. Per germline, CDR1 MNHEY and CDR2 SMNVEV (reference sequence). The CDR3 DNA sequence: TGTGCCAGCACGTTCTCAATGTCGGTCCTAGGGGTGTCACCCCTCCACTTT. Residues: CASTFSMSVLGVSPLHF.

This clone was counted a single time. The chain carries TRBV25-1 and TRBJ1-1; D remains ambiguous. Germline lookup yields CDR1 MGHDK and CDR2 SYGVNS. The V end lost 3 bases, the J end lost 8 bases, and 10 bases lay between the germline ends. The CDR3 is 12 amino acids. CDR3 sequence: CASSDRGAEAFF. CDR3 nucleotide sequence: TGTGCCAGCAGTGATCGGGGTGCAGAAGCTTTCTTT. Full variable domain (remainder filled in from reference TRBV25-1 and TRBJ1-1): EADIYQTPRYLVIGTGKKITLECSQTMGHDKMYWYQQDPGMELHLIHYSYGVNSTEKGDLSSESTVSRIRTEHFPLTLESARPSHTSQYLCASSDRGAEAFFGQGTRLTVV.

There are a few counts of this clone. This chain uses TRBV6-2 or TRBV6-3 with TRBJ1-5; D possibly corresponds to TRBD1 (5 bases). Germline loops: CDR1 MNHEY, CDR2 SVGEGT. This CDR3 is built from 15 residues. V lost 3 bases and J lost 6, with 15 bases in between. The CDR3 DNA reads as TGTGCCAGCAGTTATACCCAGGGTTACGGTCAGCCCCAGCATTTT. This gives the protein CASSYTQGYGQPQHF.

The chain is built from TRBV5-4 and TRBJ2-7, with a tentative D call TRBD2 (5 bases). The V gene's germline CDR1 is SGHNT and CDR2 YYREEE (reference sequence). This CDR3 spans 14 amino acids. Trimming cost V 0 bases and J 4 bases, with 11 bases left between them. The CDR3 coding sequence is TGTGCCAGCAGCTTGGGCCGACGGGATTACGAGCAGTACTTC. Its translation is CASSLGRRDYEQYF.

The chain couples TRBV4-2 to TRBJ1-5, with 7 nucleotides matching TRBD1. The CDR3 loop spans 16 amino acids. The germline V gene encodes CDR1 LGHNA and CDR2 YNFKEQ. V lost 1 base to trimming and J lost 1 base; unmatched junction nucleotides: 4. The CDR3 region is CASSQGQGGSNQPQHF. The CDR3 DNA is TGTGCCAGCAGCCAAGGACAGGGAGGGAGCAATCAGCCCCAGCATTTT.

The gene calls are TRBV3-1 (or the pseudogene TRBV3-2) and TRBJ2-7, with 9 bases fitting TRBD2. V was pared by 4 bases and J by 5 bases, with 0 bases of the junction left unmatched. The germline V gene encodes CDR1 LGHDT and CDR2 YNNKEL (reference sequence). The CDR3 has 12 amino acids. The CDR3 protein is CASSRLADEQYF. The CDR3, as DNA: TGTGCCAGCAGCCGACTAGCGGACGAGCAGTACTTC.

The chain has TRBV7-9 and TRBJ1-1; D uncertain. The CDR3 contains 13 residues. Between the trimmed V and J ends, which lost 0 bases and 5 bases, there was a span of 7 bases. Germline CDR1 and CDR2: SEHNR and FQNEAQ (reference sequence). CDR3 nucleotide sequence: TGTGCCAGCAGCTTAGCGCGGATAACTGAAGCTTTCTTT. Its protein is CASSLARITEAFF.